Sequencing of this TCR beta chain was carried out in a study of T cell responses to AZD1222 COVID-19 vaccine (dated by TCRdb to the early 2020s). Concerning the study at large: A total of under 250 trial participants underwent TCR sequencing, of whom approximately 200 had received two doses of AZD1222 and 26 had received two doses of the MenACWY control vaccine. Trial participants were enrolled by age into subgroups of 18-55, 56-69 and 70-plus years, and around 150, 29 and 61 TCR-sequenced participants, respectively, were included in these subgroups.

The CDR3 regions of human TCRbeta chains were subjected to immunosequencing. The authors' pipeline ran thus. TCRs in the repertoires were compared against a reference library of SARS-CoV-2-specific TCRs that had been generated with the MIRA antigen-specificity platform. Breadth was defined as the fraction of unique TCRs that were SARS-CoV-2-associated, and depth was defined as the fraction of total T cells that were SARS-CoV-2-associated. Using the MIRA data, each spike-specific TCR was assigned both to the spike region to which the TCR was reactive and to a CD4 or CD8 class. Log10-transformed breadth and depth values were compared by one-way ANOVA with Sidak's multiple comparisons tests. This immuneACCESS table, as held by TCRdb, lists in-frame sequences with V and J called but not all clones. Of the missing ones, under half trace to an unresolved V gene in checked studies; the others have no known cause. Clone size and V and J calls were adopted from that table, with D and trimming inferred from the DNA. Across this sample there are around 160,000 clones, with approximately 94% seen only once. The top ten hold about 4.6% of the sample.

The CDR3 sequence holds 17 residues, the cysteine and phenylalanine included. Just CDR3 DNA is preserved here, 51 bases in frame from base 1. As encoded in the germline V gene (reference sequence), CDR1 is SEHNR while CDR2 is FQNEAQ. The germline ends are 28 bases apart after V is trimmed by 4 bases and J by 10 bases. The sample's time point label is to be understood as: about 28 days (+/-7) after the second vaccine dose. AZD1222 recipients given second doses at about 4 weeks or at about 12 weeks were pooled, since spike-specific TCR depth and breadth were not found to differ between the two schedules. Vaccinee samples came from UK trials COV001 and COV002, including a single-blind randomized controlled phase 2/3 trial of AZD1222 (ChAdOx1 nCoV-19) in healthy adults. For TCRbeta chain sequencing, PBMC samples were collected from trial participants at day 0 and at day 28 after the second dose. Broader findings and caveats from the paper: CD4 TCRs associated with the vaccine covered the entire spike protein, and the dominant responses were in regions 160-218 and 743-854. Because no samples from the day 14 peak response were available, repertoires could be characterized only after the peak T cell response. In the small 56-69-year group, the increase in depth fell short of significance, most likely because of low power. Only five or six AZD1222 recipients were SARS-CoV-2 seropositive at baseline, limiting conclusions about previously exposed vaccinees. After two AZD1222 doses, both the breadth and the depth of spike-specific TCRs were significantly higher than at day 0 and than in MenACWY recipients. Nearly half of unique spike-specific TCRs reportedly recognized epitopes outside regions mutated in the B.1.351 and B.1.1.7 variants. Participants were mostly white British, with more females than males. The authors suggested clonal diversity may have been underestimated.

This clone appeared once. What this receptor recognizes is not known. Base-call qualities are not available, and no considerably larger clone is one nucleotide away. Sequencing used peripheral blood, obtained 28 days after the second AZD1222 dose. The TCR originated in an adult who received the AZD1222 COVID-19 vaccine. The rearrangement joined TRBV7-9 to TRBJ1-1, with TRBD1 as a weak D call on 6 bases. Read as DNA, the sequence is TGTGCCAGCAGCTCTTCCTCCAGGGGTATTCGTCCTCCTAGAGCTTTCTTT. It codes for CASSSSSRGIRPPRAFF.